This TCR beta chain comes out of a study of radiotherapy plus CTLA-4 blockade in lung cancer. Study conclusions and caveats: In blood, tumor-derived TCR clones expanded after radiotherapy plus ipilimumab.

Germline V gene sequence: CDR1 SNHLY, CDR2 FYNNEI. The CDR3 is made up of 13 amino acids. The V gene lost 6 bases and the J gene lost 9 bases, with 15 bases spanning the gap. The study treated chemo-refractory metastatic non-small-cell lung cancer patients with focal radiation plus ipilimumab CTLA-4 blockade. Points on this clone: Antigen specificity is unknown.

The table came from immunoSEQ multiplex PCR; TCRdb's copy has only in-frame clones and leaves some out. Of roughly 58,000 clones listed, 70% to 85% are singletons. J is TRBJ2-1 and V is TRBV2; D unresolved. The source was peripheral blood, collected from a patient treated with radiotherapy plus ipilimumab. The TCR originated in a human donor with non-small cell lung cancer whose response to radiotherapy plus ipilimumab could not be evaluated. The chain's CDR3 is CASSDSLPIEQFF. CDR3 DNA: TGTGCCAGCAGCGATTCACTCCCGATTGAGCAGTTCTTC.